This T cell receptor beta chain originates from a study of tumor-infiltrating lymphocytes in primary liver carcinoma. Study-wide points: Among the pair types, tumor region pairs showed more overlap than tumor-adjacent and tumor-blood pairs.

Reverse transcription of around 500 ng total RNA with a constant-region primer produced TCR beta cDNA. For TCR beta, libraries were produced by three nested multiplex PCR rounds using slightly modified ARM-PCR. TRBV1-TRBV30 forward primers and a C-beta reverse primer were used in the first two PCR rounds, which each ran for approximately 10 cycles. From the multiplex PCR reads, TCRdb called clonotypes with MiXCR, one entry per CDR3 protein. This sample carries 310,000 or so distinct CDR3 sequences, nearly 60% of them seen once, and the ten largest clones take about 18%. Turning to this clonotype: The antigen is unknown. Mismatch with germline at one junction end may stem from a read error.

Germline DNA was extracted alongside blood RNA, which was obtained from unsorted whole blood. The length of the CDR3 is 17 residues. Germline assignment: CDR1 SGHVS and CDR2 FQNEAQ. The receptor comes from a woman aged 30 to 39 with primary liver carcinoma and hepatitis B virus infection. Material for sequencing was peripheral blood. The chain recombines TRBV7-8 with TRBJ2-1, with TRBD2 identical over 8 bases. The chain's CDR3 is CVSSITRRAGAGNEQFF. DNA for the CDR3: TGTGTCAGCAGCATCACTCGAAGAGCGGGAGCTGGGAATGAGCAGTTCTTC.